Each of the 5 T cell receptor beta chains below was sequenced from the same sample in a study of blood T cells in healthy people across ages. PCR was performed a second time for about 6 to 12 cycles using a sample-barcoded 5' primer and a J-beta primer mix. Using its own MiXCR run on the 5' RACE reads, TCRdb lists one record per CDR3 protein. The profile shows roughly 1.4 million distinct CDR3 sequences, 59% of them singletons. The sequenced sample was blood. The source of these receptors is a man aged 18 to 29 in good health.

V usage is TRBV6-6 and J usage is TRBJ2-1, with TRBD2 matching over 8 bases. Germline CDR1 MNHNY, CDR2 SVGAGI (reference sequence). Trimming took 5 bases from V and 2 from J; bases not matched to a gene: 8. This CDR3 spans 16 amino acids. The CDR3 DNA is TGTGCCAGCAGTGGGCGCGGGAGGACGCCCTACAATGAGCAGTTCTTC. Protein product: CASSGRGRTPYNEQFF.

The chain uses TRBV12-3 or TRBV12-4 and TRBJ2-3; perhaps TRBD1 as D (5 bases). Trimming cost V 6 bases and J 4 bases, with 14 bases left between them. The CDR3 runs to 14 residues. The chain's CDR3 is CASRRNIQADTQYF. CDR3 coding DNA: TGTGCCAGCAGACGAAATATACAGGCAGATACGCAGTATTTT.

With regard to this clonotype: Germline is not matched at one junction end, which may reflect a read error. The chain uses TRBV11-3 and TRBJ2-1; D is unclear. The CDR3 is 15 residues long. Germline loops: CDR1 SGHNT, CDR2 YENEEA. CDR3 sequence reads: CASSIDVSPYNEQFF. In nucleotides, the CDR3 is TGTGCCAGCAGCATAGATGTATCCCCTTACAATGAGCAGTTCTTC.

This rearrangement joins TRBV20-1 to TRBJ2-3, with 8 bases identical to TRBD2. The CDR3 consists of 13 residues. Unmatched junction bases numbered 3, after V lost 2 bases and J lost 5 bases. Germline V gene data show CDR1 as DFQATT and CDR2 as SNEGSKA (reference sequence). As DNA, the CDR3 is TGCAGTGCTAGAATAGCGGGAAGAGATACGCAGTATTTT. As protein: CSARIAGRDTQYF.

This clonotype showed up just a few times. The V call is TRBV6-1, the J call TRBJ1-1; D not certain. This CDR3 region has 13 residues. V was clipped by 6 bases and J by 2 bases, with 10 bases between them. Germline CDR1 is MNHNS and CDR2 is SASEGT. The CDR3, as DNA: TGTGCCAGCAGCGGAACACCCAACACTGAAGCTTTCTTT. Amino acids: CASSGTPNTEAFF.